This T cell receptor (beta chain) was observed in a study of CD8+ T cells in alopecia areata. Study-level information: Severity scoring for treated patients was based on the percentage of affected scalp area.

Per germline, CDR1 SNHLY and CDR2 FYNNEI. The J segment lost 7 bases and the V segment lost 5 bases, leaving 9 bases of the junction unmatched. The CDR3 runs 14 residues. It was cDNA, reverse transcribed from extracted RNA, that served as the sequencing template. Sequencing used immunoSEQ multiplex PCR; TCRdb keeps in-frame clones, though not all of them. The table lists about 190,000 clones, around 66% of them singletons. This clone was counted between two and nine times. The treatment: oral pan-JAK inhibitor, 5-10 mg twice daily. The origin of this receptor is a human donor with alopecia areata. This sequence joins TRBV2 and TRBJ1-2; 8 bases agree with TRBD1. The sequenced sample was CD4+ T cells sorted from blood, obtained at week 4, from a patient treated with tofacitinib. In DNA, the CDR3 is TGTGCCAGCAGTTCAACCCAGGGGGCCCCTGGCTACACCTTC. It is translated as CASSSTQGAPGYTF. Drawing the rest from reference TRBV2 and TRBJ1-2, the complete variable domain is EPEVTQTPSHQVTQMGQEVILRCVPISNHLYFYWYRQILGQKVEFLVSFYNNEISEKSEIFDDQFSVERPDGSNFTLKIRSTKLEDSAMYFCASSSTQGAPGYTFGSGTRLTVV.